These 8 T cell receptor beta chains share one sample of origin, sequenced in a study of PD-L1 blockade in urothelial cancer. The method was immunoSEQ multiplex PCR; TCRdb's version includes in-frame clones alone and lacks a portion of them. The sample has 45,000 or so clones; roughly four fifths are singletons. The sequenced sample was PBMCs, obtained around atezolizumab (anti-PD-L1) treatment. These receptors originate from an older man with urothelial cancer.

The chain joins TRBV7-9 to TRBJ2-7; 7 bases align to TRBD2. The V and J ends lost 3 bases and 0 bases, in that order; junction bases with no gene match: 5. This CDR3 spans 15 amino acids. Germline-derived CDR1 and CDR2 are SEHNR and FQNEAQ (reference sequence). The CDR3 is CASSFGGTSSYEQYF. The CDR3 nucleotides are TGTGCCAGCAGCTTCGGGGGGACCAGCTCCTACGAGCAGTACTTC.

The gene calls are TRBV5-1 and TRBJ1-5, with 7 bases lining up with TRBD1. This CDR3 is built from 14 residues. The V gene end was trimmed by 0 bases and the J gene end by 6 bases; junction bases not matched to a gene: 3. Looked up from germline, CDR1 is SGHRS and CDR2 is YFSETQ. The CDR3 loop is CASSLEGARQPQHF. The CDR3 nucleotides are TGCGCCAGCAGCTTGGAGGGGGCACGTCAGCCCCAGCATTTT.

J is TRBJ2-5 and V is TRBV7-2; 10 bases are a match to TRBD2. The CDR3 consists of 16 residues. With V trimmed by 5 bases and J by 5 bases, 11 bases remained unmatched. CDR1 and CDR2 from the germline V gene are SGHTA and FQGNSA. CDR3 DNA: TGTGCCAGCAGCCCTCGGACTAGCGGCCTCGGGGAGACCCAGTACTTC. This sequence encodes CASSPRTSGLGETQYF.

V is TRBV7-2 and J is TRBJ1-1, with 9 bases lining up with TRBD1. After removal of 0 bases from V and 4 bases from J, the junction contained 12 bases not matched to a gene. The germline V gene encodes CDR1 SGHTA and CDR2 FQGNSA. CDR3 length: 18 residues. CDR3 loop: CASSLAGTGFLGGTEAFF. The CDR3 region has the DNA TGTGCCAGCAGCTTAGCAGGGACAGGGTTCCTGGGTGGCACTGAAGCTTTCTTT. Variable domain in full (rest from reference TRBV7-2 and TRBJ1-1): GAGVSQSPSNKVTEKGKDVELRCDPISGHTALYWYRQSLGQGLEFLIYFQGNSAPDKSGLPSDRFSAERTGGSVSTLTIQRTQQEDSAVYLCASSLAGTGFLGGTEAFFGQGTRLTVV.

This clone occurred once. This rearrangement joins TRBV7-8 to TRBJ1-5, with unresolved D. The V and J ends lost 3 bases and 4 bases respectively, with 7 bases between them. Germline assignment: CDR1 SGHVS and CDR2 FQNEAQ. This CDR3 is 13 amino acids long. The DNA for the CDR3 is TGTGCCAGCAGCTTTCGGGAGAATCAGCCCCAGCATTTT. It codes for CASSFRENQPQHF.

The chain is built from TRBV7-2 and TRBJ1-5, with 11 bases fitting TRBD1. CDR1 SGHTA and CDR2 FQGNSA come from the germline V gene. V shed 5 bases and J 7 bases; nucleotides not matched to a gene: 10. This CDR3 has 16 residues. The CDR3 DNA reads as TGTGCCAGCAGCCTATCCGGGACAGGGGGATTGCAGCCCCAGCATTTT. It is translated as CASSLSGTGGLQPQHF.

V gene TRBV7-6 combines with J gene TRBJ2-2; TRBD2 matches at 8 bases. Germline CDR1 and CDR2: SGHVS and FNYEAQ. With 5 bases clipped from V and 5 bases from J, the junction kept 7 bases outside the gene matches. The CDR3 length is 15 residues. In DNA form, the CDR3 reads TGTGCCAGCAGCCCCGGGGGGGGATATACCGGGGAGCTGTTTTTT. Encoded protein: CASSPGGGYTGELFF.

The chain employs TRBV5-4 and TRBJ1-1, with D uncertain. Deletions cut 0 bases from V and 0 bases from J, with 6 bases between. This CDR3 contains 14 residues. Per the germline V gene, CDR1 is SGHNT and CDR2 is YYREEE (reference sequence). Here the CDR3 DNA reads TGTGCCAGCAGCTTGGGAGCCATGAACACTGAAGCTTTCTTT. Translating gives CASSLGAMNTEAFF.